Presented here are 11 T cell receptor beta chains from one specimen sequenced in a study of blood T cell repertoires in COVID-19. Measured with immunoSEQ multiplex PCR; TCRdb has only the in-frame clones, and not every one. The data show 60,000 to 75,000 clones, 88% seen once. Material: peripheral blood. These receptors originate from a woman older than 75 with active COVID-19.

This clone has a single count. The chain uses TRBV28 and TRBJ1-2; 8 bases fit TRBD1. There are 16 residues in the CDR3. J gave up 4 bases and V 5 bases, and 12 bases lay outside the gene matches. The germline V gene has CDR1 MDHEN and CDR2 SYDVKM. The CDR3 DNA reads as TGTGCCAGCAGTCTTTCCCCAGGACAGGGTAGCTATGGCTACACCTTC. As protein: CASSLSPGQGSYGYTF.

CDR3 residues: CASSIRTGSEAFF. CDR3 sequence (DNA): TGTGCCAGTAGTATAAGGACAGGGAGTGAAGCTTTCTTT. The chain combines TRBV19 with TRBJ1-1; 8 bases agree with TRBD1. CDR3 length: 13 residues. The V segment lost 2 bases and the J segment 7 bases; nucleotides outside the gene matches: 3. Germline CDR1 reads LNHDA; CDR2 reads SQIVND (reference sequence).

This chain uses TRBV7-8 with TRBJ1-2, with 11 bases lining up with TRBD1. There are 13 residues in the CDR3. The J segment lost 6 bases and the V segment lost 5 bases, leaving 2 bases of the junction unmatched. The V gene's germline CDR1 is SGHVS and CDR2 FQNEAQ. The chain's CDR3 is CASSRTGGNGYTF. In nucleotides, the CDR3 is TGTGCCAGCAGCCGGACAGGGGGCAATGGCTACACCTTC.

This chain uses TRBV4-3 with TRBJ1-3; no definite D call. The CDR3 has 16 residues. V lost 0 bases and J 0 bases, leaving 9 bases between the germline ends. Germline V lookup: CDR1 LGHNA, CDR2 YSLEER. In nucleotides, the CDR3 is TGCGCCAGCAGCCAAGATCAGCGGCTCTCTGGAAACACCATATATTTT. Translated: CASSQDQRLSGNTIYF.

There are a few counts of this clone. V and J are TRBV6-5 and TRBJ1-5, with TRBD1 identical over 7 bases. Germline V lookup: CDR1 MNHEY, CDR2 SVGAGI. Germline trimming cut 6 bases from V and 5 bases from J; bases unmatched to any gene: 4. There are 13 residues in the CDR3. CDR3 nucleotide sequence: TGTGCCAGCAGCTTGGGACAGTATCAGCCCCAGCATTTT. It codes for CASSLGQYQPQHF.

V and J are TRBV30 and TRBJ2-6; D ambiguous. Trimming pared 1 base from V and 13 bases from J, leaving 14 bases between. The CDR3 is 13 amino acids. CDR1 is GTSNPN and CDR2 is SVGIG in the germline V gene (reference sequence). In DNA form, the CDR3 reads TGTGCCTGGAGTGCAGACCGGAGCCAAGTCCTGACTTTC. Translation: CAWSADRSQVLTF.

This clone was seen only once. V usage is TRBV18 and J usage is TRBJ1-1, with D possibly TRBD1 on 5 matching bases. The germline gives CDR1 KGHSH, CDR2 LQKENI. The length of the CDR3 is 16 residues. Trimming cost V 4 bases and J 1 base, with 16 bases left between them. In nucleotides, the CDR3 is TGTGCCAGCTCACTATTTGGGGGGGAGTCGAACACTGAAGCTTTCTTT. Translating gives CASSLFGGESNTEAFF.

The chain employs TRBV10-3 and TRBJ2-7, with 12 bases matching TRBD1. Germline V gene data show CDR1 as ENHRY and CDR2 as SYGVKD. CDR3 size: 19 residues. With 1 base clipped from V and 6 bases from J, the junction kept 16 bases outside the gene matches. In nucleotides, the CDR3 is TGTGCCATCAGTGAGTTCGGGGACAGGGGGCGGACTAGCAGAGCCGAGCAGTACTTC. It translates to CAISEFGDRGRTSRAEQYF.

The chain employs TRBV5-1 and TRBJ2-3, with 10 bases that match TRBD2. Trimming took 9 bases from V and 5 from J; bases not matched to a gene: 9. This CDR3 region has 14 residues. Germline CDR1 SGHRS, CDR2 YFSETQ. The CDR3 nucleotides read TGCGCCACCTCGAGCGGGGGGGCGAGAGATACGCAGTATTTT. It encodes CATSSGGARDTQYF.

The chain is built from TRBV28 and TRBJ1-3, with TRBD1 as a possible D gene (5 bases). Trimming removed 10 bases from V and 10 bases from J, with 14 bases in between. The V gene's germline CDR1 is MDHEN and CDR2 SYDVKM. The CDR3 is made up of 11 amino acids. CDR3: CANKMEGTIYF. The CDR3 DNA follows: TGTGCCAATAAAATGGAGGGGACCATATATTTT.

This chain joins TRBV2 and TRBJ2-3; D is possibly TRBD1 (6 bases). Trimming cost V 2 bases and J 6 bases, with 6 bases left between them. The V gene's germline CDR1 is SNHLY and CDR2 FYNNEI. The CDR3 extends over 12 amino acids. This chain's CDR3 is CASSERGDTQYF. CDR3 in DNA: TGTGCCAGCAGTGAAAGGGGGGATACGCAGTATTTT.